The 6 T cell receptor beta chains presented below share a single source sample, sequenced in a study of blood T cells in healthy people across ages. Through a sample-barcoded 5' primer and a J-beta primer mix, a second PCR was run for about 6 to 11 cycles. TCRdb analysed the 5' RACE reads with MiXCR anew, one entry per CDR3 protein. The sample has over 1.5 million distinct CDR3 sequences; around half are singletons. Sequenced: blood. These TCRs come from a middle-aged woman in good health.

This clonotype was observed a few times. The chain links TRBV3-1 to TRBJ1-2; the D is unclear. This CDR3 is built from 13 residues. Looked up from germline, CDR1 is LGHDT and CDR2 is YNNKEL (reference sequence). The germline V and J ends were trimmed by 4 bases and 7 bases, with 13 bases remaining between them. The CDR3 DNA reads TGTGCCAGCAGCCTGCTAGACCTAGGTGGCTACACCTTC. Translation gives CASSLLDLGGYTF.

The CDR3 sequence is CASSNTGTQVPPESYEQYF. DNA for the CDR3: TGTGCCAGCAGCAATACCGGGACACAGGTACCGCCAGAGTCCTACGAGCAGTACTTC. The genes are TRBV21-1 and TRBJ2-7; the D call in the table, TRBD1, was not verified against the DNA. TRBV21-1 is a pseudogene. The CDR3 has 19 amino acids.

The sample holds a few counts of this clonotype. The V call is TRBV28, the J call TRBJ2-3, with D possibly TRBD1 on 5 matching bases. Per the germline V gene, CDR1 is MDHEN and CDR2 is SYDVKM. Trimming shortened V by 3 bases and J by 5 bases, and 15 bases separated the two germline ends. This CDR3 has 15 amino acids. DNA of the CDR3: TGTGCCAGCAGTTTCGCGACAGCACTCAGAGATACGCAGTATTTT. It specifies CASSFATALRDTQYF.

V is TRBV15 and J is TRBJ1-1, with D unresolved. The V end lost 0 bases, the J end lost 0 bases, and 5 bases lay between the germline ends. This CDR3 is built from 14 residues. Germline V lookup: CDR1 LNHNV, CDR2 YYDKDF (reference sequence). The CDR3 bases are TGTGCCACCAGCAGAGAGGATATGAACACTGAAGCTTTCTTT. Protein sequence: CATSREDMNTEAFF.

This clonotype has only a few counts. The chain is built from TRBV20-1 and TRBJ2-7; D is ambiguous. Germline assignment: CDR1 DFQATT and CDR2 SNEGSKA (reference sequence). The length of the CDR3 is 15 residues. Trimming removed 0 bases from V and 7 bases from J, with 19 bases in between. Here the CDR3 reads CSARDLQRRLWEQYF. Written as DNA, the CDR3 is TGCAGTGCTAGAGATCTCCAGAGACGCCTCTGGGAGCAGTACTTC.

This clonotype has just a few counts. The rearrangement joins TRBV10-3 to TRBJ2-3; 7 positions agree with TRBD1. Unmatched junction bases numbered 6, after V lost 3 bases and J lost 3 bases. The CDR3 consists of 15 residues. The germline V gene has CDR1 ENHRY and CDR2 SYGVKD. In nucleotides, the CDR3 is TGTGCCATCAGTGAAAGGCCAGGGGGAACAGATACGCAGTATTTT. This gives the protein CAISERPGGTDTQYF.